This T cell receptor beta chain was recorded in a study of T cell responses to AZD1222 COVID-19 vaccine. The J segment lost 4 bases and the V segment lost 6 bases, leaving 3 bases of the junction unmatched. The germline V gene encodes CDR1 SNHLY and CDR2 FYNNEI. This CDR3 spans 14 amino acids. Some clones are missing from TCRdb's copy, which holds only in-frame ones; the method was immunoSEQ multiplex PCR. The data contain 90,000 to 130,000 clones, about 85% of them singletons. The sequence came from an adult in good health. The chain uses TRBV2 and TRBJ2-5; 12 positions match TRBD1. This material consisted of peripheral blood, taken on day 0 of AZD1222 vaccination. This CDR3 reads CASRRDRGLETQYF. CDR3 in DNA: TGTGCCAGCAGACGGGACAGGGGGCTAGAGACCCAGTACTTC. Variable domain in full (rest from reference TRBV2 and TRBJ2-5): EPEVTQTPSHQVTQMGQEVILRCVPISNHLYFYWYRQILGQKVEFLVSFYNNEISEKSEIFDDQFSVERPDGSNFTLKIRSTKLEDSAMYFCASRRDRGLETQYFGPGTRLLVL.